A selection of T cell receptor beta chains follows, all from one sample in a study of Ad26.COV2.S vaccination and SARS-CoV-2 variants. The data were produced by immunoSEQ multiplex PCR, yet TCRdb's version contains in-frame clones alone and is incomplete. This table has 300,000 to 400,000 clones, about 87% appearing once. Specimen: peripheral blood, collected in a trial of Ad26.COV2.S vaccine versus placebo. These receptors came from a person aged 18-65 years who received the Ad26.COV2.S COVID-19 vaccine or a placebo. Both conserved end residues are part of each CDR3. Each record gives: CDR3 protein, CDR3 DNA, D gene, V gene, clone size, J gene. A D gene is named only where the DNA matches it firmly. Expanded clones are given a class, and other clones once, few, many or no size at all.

CDR3 protein: CATSDPHTYEQYF
CDR3 DNA: TGTGCCACCAGTGACCCTCACACCTACGAGCAGTACTTC
D gene: .
V gene: TRBV24-1
clone size: .
J gene: TRBJ2-7

CDR3 protein: CASSLVGVNEKLFF
CDR3 DNA: TGTGCCAGCAGCTTAGTGGGGGTTAATGAAAAACTGTTTTTT
D gene: .
V gene: TRBV7-9
clone size: .
J gene: TRBJ1-4

CDR3 protein: CASSRDLLQGGTEAFF
CDR3 DNA: TGTGCCAGCAGTCGAGATCTACTTCAGGGGGGCACTGAAGCTTTCTTT
D gene: TRBD1
V gene: TRBV6-6
clone size: .
J gene: TRBJ1-1

CDR3 protein: CASSVEATRGLDTQYF
CDR3 DNA: TGTGCCAGCAGCGTAGAGGCAACACGGGGGTTAGATACGCAGTATTTT
D gene: .
V gene: TRBV9
clone size: .
J gene: TRBJ2-3

CDR3 protein: CASSDTRGGHTGELFF
CDR3 DNA: TGTGCCAGCAGTGACACGAGGGGGGGCCACACCGGGGAGCTGTTTTTT
D gene: .
V gene: TRBV6-4
clone size: .
J gene: TRBJ2-2

CDR3 protein: CASSFSSVNNEQFF
CDR3 DNA: TGTGCCAGCAGCTTCAGTAGCGTGAACAATGAGCAGTTCTTC
D gene: .
V gene: TRBV7-9
clone size: .
J gene: TRBJ2-1

CDR3 protein: CASSQGSGNTIYF
CDR3 DNA: TGCGCCAGCAGCCAGGGAAGTGGAAACACCATATATTTT
D gene: .
V gene: TRBV4-3
clone size: .
J gene: TRBJ1-3

CDR3 protein: CASSSLTGTDTGELFF
CDR3 DNA: TGTGCCAGCAGTTCCCTAACCGGGACAGACACCGGGGAGCTGTTTTTT
D gene: TRBD1
V gene: TRBV6-5
clone size: .
J gene: TRBJ2-2

CDR3 protein: CASSQDPRQGSYGYTF
CDR3 DNA: TGCGCCAGCAGCCAAGACCCCCGACAGGGTAGCTATGGCTACACCTTC
D gene: TRBD1
V gene: TRBV4-3
clone size: .
J gene: TRBJ1-2

CDR3 protein: CASSIRQGALIADTQYF
CDR3 DNA: TGTGCCAGTAGTATTCGGCAGGGGGCGTTAATAGCAGATACGCAGTATTTT
D gene: TRBD1
V gene: TRBV19
clone size: .
J gene: TRBJ2-3

CDR3 protein: CASSVTASYEQYF
CDR3 DNA: TGTGCCAGCAGCGTGACAGCCTCCTACGAGCAGTACTTC
D gene: .
V gene: TRBV6-2/TRBV6-3
clone size: .
J gene: TRBJ2-7

CDR3 protein: CSVEEGQVGEQYF
CDR3 DNA: TGCAGCGTTGAAGAGGGGCAGGTCGGCGAGCAGTACTTC
D gene: .
V gene: TRBV29-1
clone size: .
J gene: TRBJ2-7

CDR3 protein: CASSQDYSKAFF
CDR3 DNA: TGTGCCAGCAGCCAAGACTACAGCAAAGCTTTCTTT
D gene: .
V gene: TRBV3-1/TRBV3-2
clone size: .
J gene: TRBJ1-1

CDR3 protein: CASSLVAGVGEQFF
CDR3 DNA: TGCGCCAGCAGCTTGGTAGCGGGAGTCGGTGAGCAGTTCTTC
D gene: TRBD2
V gene: TRBV5-1
clone size: .
J gene: TRBJ2-1

CDR3 protein: CASRFRPGVNTEAFF
CDR3 DNA: TGTGCCAGCAGATTCAGACCCGGCGTGAACACTGAAGCTTTCTTT
D gene: .
V gene: TRBV7-2
clone size: once
J gene: TRBJ1-1

CDR3 protein: CASSRRLAESYEQYF
CDR3 DNA: TGTGCCAGCAGCCGGAGACTAGCGGAGTCCTACGAGCAGTACTTC
D gene: TRBD2
V gene: TRBV27
clone size: .
J gene: TRBJ2-7

CDR3 protein: CASSYPGGDQPQHF
CDR3 DNA: TGTGCCAGCAGTTACCCCGGGGGAGATCAGCCCCAGCATTTT
D gene: .
V gene: TRBV6-6
clone size: .
J gene: TRBJ1-5

CDR3 protein: CASSYSAVQETQYF
CDR3 DNA: TGTGCCAGCAGTTATAGCGCGGTACAAGAGACCCAGTACTTC
D gene: .
V gene: TRBV6-5
clone size: .
J gene: TRBJ2-5

CDR3 protein: CASSLDWDRTQPQHF
CDR3 DNA: TGTGCCAGCAGCTTAGATTGGGACCGGACTCAGCCCCAGCATTTT
D gene: .
V gene: TRBV7-2
clone size: .
J gene: TRBJ1-5

CDR3 protein: CASSIGPRGARGTEAFF
CDR3 DNA: TGTGCCAGTAGTATAGGTCCTCGGGGGGCGCGTGGGACTGAAGCTTTCTTT
D gene: .
V gene: TRBV19
clone size: .
J gene: TRBJ1-1

CDR3 protein: CATRNRVGSPLHF
CDR3 DNA: TGTGCCACCCGAAACAGGGTCGGTTCACCCCTCCACTTT
D gene: .
V gene: TRBV3-1/TRBV3-2
clone size: .
J gene: TRBJ1-6

CDR3 protein: CASSFFKGFYNSPLHF
CDR3 DNA: TGTGCCAGCAGCTTTTTTAAGGGATTCTATAATTCACCCCTCCACTTT
D gene: .
V gene: TRBV11-3
clone size: once
J gene: TRBJ1-6

CDR3 protein: CASSASGGRVTEAFF
CDR3 DNA: TGCGCCAGCAGCGCATCAGGGGGACGGGTGACTGAAGCTTTCTTT
D gene: TRBD1
V gene: TRBV4-1
clone size: .
J gene: TRBJ1-1

CDR3 protein: CASSRSLDGVEAFF
CDR3 DNA: TGTGCCAGCAGCCGATCCCTGGATGGAGTTGAAGCTTTCTTT
D gene: .
V gene: TRBV7-3
clone size: .
J gene: TRBJ1-1

CDR3 protein: CASSLNGEQFF
CDR3 DNA: TGTGCCAGCAGCTTGAATGGTGAGCAGTTCTTC
D gene: .
V gene: TRBV5-4
clone size: .
J gene: TRBJ2-1